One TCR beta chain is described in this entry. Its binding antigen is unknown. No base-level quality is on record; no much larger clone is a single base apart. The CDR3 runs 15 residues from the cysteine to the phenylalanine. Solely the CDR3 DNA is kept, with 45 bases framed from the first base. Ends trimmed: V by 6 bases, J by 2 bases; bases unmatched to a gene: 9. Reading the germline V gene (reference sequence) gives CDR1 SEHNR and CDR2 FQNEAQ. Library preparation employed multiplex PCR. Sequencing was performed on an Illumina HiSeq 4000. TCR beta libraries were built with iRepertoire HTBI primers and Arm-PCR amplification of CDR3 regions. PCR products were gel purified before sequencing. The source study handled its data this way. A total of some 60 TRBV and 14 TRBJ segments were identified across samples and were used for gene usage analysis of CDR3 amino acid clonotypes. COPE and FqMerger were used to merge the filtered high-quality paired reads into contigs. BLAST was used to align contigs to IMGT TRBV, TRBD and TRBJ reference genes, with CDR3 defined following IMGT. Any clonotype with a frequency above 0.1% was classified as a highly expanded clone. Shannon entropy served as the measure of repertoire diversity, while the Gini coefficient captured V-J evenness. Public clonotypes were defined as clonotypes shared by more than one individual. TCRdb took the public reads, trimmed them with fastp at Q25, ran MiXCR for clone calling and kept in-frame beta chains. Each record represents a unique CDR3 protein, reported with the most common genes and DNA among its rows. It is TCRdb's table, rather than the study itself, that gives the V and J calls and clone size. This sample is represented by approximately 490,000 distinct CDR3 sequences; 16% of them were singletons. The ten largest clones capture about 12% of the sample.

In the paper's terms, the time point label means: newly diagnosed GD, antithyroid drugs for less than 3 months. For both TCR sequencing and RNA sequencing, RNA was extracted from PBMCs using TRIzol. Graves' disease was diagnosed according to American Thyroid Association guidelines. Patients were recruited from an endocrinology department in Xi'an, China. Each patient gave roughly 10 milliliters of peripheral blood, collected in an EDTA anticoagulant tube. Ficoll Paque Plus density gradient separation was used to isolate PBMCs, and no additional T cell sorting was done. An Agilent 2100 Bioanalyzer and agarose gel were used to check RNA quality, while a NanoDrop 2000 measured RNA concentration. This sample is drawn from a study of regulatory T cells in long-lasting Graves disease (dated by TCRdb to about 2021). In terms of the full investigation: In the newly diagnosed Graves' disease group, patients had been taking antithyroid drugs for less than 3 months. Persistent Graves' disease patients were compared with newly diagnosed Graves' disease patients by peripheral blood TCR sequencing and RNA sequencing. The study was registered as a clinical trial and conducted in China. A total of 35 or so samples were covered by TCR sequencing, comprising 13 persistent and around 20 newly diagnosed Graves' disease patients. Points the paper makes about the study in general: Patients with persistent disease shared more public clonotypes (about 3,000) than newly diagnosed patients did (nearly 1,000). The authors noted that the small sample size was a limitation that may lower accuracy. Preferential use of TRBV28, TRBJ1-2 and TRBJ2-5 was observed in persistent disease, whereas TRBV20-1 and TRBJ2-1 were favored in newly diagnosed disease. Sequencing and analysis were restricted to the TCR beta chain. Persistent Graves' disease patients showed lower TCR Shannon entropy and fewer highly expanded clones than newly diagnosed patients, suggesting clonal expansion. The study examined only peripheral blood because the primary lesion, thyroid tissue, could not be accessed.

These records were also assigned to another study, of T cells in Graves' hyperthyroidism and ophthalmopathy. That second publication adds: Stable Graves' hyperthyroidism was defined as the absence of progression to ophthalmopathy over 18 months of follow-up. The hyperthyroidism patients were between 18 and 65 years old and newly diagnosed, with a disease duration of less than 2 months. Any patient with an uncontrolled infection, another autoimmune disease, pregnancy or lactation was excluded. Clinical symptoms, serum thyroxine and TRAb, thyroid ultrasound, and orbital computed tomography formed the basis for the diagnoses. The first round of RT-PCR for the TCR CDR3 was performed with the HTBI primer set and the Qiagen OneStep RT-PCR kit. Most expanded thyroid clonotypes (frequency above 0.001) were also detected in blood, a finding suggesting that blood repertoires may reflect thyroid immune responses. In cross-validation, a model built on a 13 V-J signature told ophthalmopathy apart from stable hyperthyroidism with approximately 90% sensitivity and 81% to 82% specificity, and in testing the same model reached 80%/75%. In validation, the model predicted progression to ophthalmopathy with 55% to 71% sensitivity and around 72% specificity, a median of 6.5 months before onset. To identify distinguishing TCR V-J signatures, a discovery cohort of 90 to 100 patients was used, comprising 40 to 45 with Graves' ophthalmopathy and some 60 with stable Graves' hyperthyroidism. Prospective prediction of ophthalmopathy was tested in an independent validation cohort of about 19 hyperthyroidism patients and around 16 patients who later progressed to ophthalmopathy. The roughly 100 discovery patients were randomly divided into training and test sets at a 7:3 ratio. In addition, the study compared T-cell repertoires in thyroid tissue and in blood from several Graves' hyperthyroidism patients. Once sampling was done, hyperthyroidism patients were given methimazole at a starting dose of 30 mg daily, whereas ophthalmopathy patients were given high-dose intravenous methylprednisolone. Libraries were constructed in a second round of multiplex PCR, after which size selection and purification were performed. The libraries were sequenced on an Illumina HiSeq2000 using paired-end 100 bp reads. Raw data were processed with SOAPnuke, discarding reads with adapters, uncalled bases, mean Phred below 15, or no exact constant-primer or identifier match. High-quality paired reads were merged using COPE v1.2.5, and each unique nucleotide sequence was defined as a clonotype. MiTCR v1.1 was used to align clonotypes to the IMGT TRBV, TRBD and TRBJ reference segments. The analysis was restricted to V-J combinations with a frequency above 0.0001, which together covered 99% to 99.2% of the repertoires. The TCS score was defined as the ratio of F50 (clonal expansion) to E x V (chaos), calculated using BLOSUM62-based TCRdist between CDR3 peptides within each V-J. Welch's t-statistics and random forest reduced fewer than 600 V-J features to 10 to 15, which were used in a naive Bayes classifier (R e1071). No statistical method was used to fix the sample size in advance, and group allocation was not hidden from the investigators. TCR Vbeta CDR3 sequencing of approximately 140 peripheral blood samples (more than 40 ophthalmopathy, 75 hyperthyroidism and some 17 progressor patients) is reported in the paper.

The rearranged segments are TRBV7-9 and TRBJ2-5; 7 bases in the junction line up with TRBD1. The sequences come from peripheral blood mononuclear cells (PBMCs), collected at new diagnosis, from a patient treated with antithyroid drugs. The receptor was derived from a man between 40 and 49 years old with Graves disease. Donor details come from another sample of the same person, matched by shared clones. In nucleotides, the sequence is TGTGCCAGCAGTCCCACCGGGACAGCACAAGAGACCCAGTACTTC. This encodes CASSPTGTAQETQYF.